The 27 T cell receptor beta chains below come from one sample, sequenced in a study of blood T cell repertoires in COVID-19. The data were produced by immunoSEQ multiplex PCR, yet TCRdb's version contains in-frame clones alone and is incomplete. The table lists about 100,000 clones, around 89% of them singletons. Specimen: peripheral blood. Receptors were obtained from a man aged 35-49 years with active or convalescent COVID-19.

V and J are TRBV3-1 (or the pseudogene TRBV3-2) and TRBJ2-2, with TRBD2 matching over 15 bases. Trimming removed 10 bases from V and 7 bases from J; junction bases left unmatched: 7. There are 15 residues in the CDR3. CDR1 and CDR2 (germline): LGHDT, YNNKEL (reference sequence). CDR3 nucleotides: TGTGCCACCGCGGGACTAGCGGGAGGTTTCGGGGAGCTGTTTTTT. The encoded protein is CATAGLAGGFGELFF.

This clone was counted only a few times. The CDR3 reads CASSKTGADTQYF. CDR3 nucleotides: TGCGCCAGCAGTAAGACGGGGGCAGATACGCAGTATTTT. The chain couples TRBV10-1 to TRBJ2-3, with TRBD2 as a possible D gene (6 bases). Trimming left V 5 bases short and J 4 bases short, with 10 bases between. Germline CDR1 WNHNN, CDR2 SYGVQD (reference sequence). The CDR3 covers 13 residues.

The chain combines TRBV30 with TRBJ1-1; unclear D gene. Germline CDR1 and CDR2: GTSNPN and SVGIG (reference sequence). The CDR3 is 13 amino acids. V lost 0 bases and J 2 bases, leaving 7 bases between the germline ends. The CDR3 sequence is CAWSVHLNTEAFF. The CDR3 nucleotides read TGTGCCTGGAGTGTACATTTAAACACTGAAGCTTTCTTT.

The chain employs TRBV9 and TRBJ1-1, with TRBD1 as a possible D gene (5 bases). This CDR3 is 15 amino acids long. Per germline, CDR1 SGDLS and CDR2 YYNGEE. V was trimmed by 0 bases and J by 6 bases, leaving 15 bases between them. The CDR3 protein is CASSVVSGSPAEAFF. CDR3 sequence (DNA): TGTGCCAGCAGCGTAGTGTCAGGGTCCCCAGCTGAAGCTTTCTTT. The full variable domain, rest sourced from reference TRBV9 and TRBJ1-1, is DSGVTQTPKHLITATGQRVTLRCSPRSGDLSVYWYQQSLDQGLQFLIQYYNGEERAKGNILERFSAQQFPDLHSELNLSSLELGDSALYFCASSVVSGSPAEAFFGQGTRLTVV.

The V gene is TRBV5-4, the J gene TRBJ2-3, with 8 nucleotides matching TRBD2. Germline CDR1 is SGHNT and CDR2 is YYREEE (reference sequence). V was clipped by 2 bases and J by 4 bases; unmatched bases: 9. This CDR3 contains 16 residues. The CDR3 bases are TGTGCCAGCAGCTTAAGATTAGCGGGAAGGTCAGATACGCAGTATTTT. Amino acid sequence: CASSLRLAGRSDTQYF.

This clone appeared once. The chain combines TRBV6-2 or TRBV6-3 with TRBJ1-1; D not certain. Trimming removed 2 bases from V and 8 bases from J, with 6 bases in between. Germline V gene data show CDR1 as MNHEY and CDR2 as SVGEGT. The CDR3 has 11 residues. DNA of the CDR3: TGTGCCAGCAGTTACGTGGCAGAAGCTTTCTTT. Translation gives CASSYVAEAFF.

CDR3 bases: TGTGCCAGCAGTCGGGGAGCCGAGGACACTGAAGCTTTCTTT. Its protein product is CASSRGAEDTEAFF. The J gene is TRBJ1-1, the V gene TRBV11-3; D is unclear. V was trimmed by 6 bases and J by 3 bases, leaving 14 bases between them. In germline, CDR1 is SGHNT, CDR2 YENEEA. There are 14 residues in the CDR3.

The rearrangement uses TRBV5-4 and TRBJ1-4, with 7 nucleotides matching TRBD1. The CDR3 has 15 residues. The junction had 5 bases not matched to a gene; V was cut back by 4 bases and J by 2 bases. CDR1 and CDR2 from the germline V gene are SGHNT and YYREEE (reference sequence). In DNA, the CDR3 is TGTGCCAGCAGCCCAGGACAGGCGACTAATGAAAAACTGTTTTTT. This codes for CASSPGQATNEKLFF.

The genes are TRBV28 and TRBJ2-3, with TRBD2 matching 12 bases. The CDR3 runs 19 residues. Trimming at V came to 1 base and at J to 0 bases, leaving 8 bases not matched to a gene. The germline CDR1 and CDR2 sequences are MDHEN and SYDVKM. The CDR3 reads CASSLLRLAGAVSTDTQYF. The DNA for the CDR3 is TGTGCCAGCAGTTTATTAAGACTAGCGGGAGCTGTTAGCACAGATACGCAGTATTTT.

The rearrangement joins TRBV6-2 or TRBV6-3 to TRBJ2-3, with D tentatively TRBD1 (6 bases). Trimming removed 4 bases from V and 0 bases from J, with 20 bases in between. Germline lookup yields CDR1 MNHEY and CDR2 SVGEGT. The CDR3 spans 18 residues. The CDR3 coding sequence is TGTGCCAGCAGTTTCCCGCCCGACAGGACCTTCAGCACAGATACGCAGTATTTT. Amino acids: CASSFPPDRTFSTDTQYF.

The chain has TRBV24-1 and TRBJ2-3, with TRBD2 as a possible D gene (5 bases). V gave up 1 base and J gave up 10 bases, with 11 bases separating them. CDR1 and CDR2 from the germline V gene are KGHDR and SFDVKD. The CDR3 is 13 amino acids. The CDR3 bases are TGTGCCACCAGTGATTTTAATGAGGGTTCGCAGTATTTT. Residues: CATSDFNEGSQYF.

This chain joins TRBV10-3 and TRBJ2-5; a weak D match, TRBD2 (7 bases). Germline-derived CDR1 and CDR2 are ENHRY and SYGVKD. The length of the CDR3 is 13 residues. Trimming shortened V by 7 bases and J by 5 bases, and 14 bases separated the two germline ends. CDR3 DNA: TGTGCCATCACCTTACAGGGAGGGGAGACCCAGTACTTC. Residues: CAITLQGGETQYF.

This chain joins TRBV19 and TRBJ2-2, with D possibly matching TRBD2 (6 bases). The length of the CDR3 is 14 residues. CDR1 and CDR2 (germline): LNHDA, SQIVND (reference sequence). With 3 bases removed from V and 7 bases from J, the gap between germline ends came to 12 bases. The CDR3 here is CASSIGGLSGELFF. CDR3 coding DNA: TGTGCCAGTAGTATTGGAGGGTTGAGCGGGGAGCTGTTTTTT.

This sequence joins TRBV28 and TRBJ2-2, with D perhaps TRBD2 (7 bases). Germline CDR1 and CDR2: MDHEN and SYDVKM. V was clipped by 8 bases and J by 1 base, with 14 bases between them. The CDR3 has 15 residues. CDR3 sequence (DNA): TGTGCCAGCCTTTCGGGGGGACAGAACACCGGGGAGCTGTTTTTT. Translated: CASLSGGQNTGELFF.

V gene TRBV4-1 combines with J gene TRBJ1-1; TRBD1 might be the D (5 bases). V shed 3 bases and J shed 8 bases, with 13 bases lying between them. This CDR3 region has 13 residues. The V gene's germline CDR1 is MGHRA and CDR2 YSYEKL. CDR3 sequence reads: CASSQDYWGEAFF. For the CDR3, the DNA is TGCGCCAGCAGCCAGGATTATTGGGGCGAAGCTTTCTTT.

The chain has TRBV19 and TRBJ2-7; D possibly corresponds to TRBD2 (5 bases). The CDR3 consists of 14 residues. V lost 5 bases and J 3 bases, leaving 14 bases between the germline ends. Germline V gene lookup returns CDR1 LNHDA and CDR2 SQIVND (reference sequence). This chain's CDR3 is CASSGGGKIYEQYF. DNA of the CDR3: TGTGCCAGTAGTGGCGGAGGCAAAATCTACGAGCAGTACTTC. Variable domain in full (rest from reference TRBV19 and TRBJ2-7): DGGITQSPKYLFRKEGQNVTLSCEQNLNHDAMYWYRQDPGQGLRLIYYSQIVNDFQKGDIAEGYSVSREKKESFPLTVTSAQKNPTAFYLCASSGGGKIYEQYFGPGTRLTVT.

V is TRBV5-8 and J is TRBJ2-3; TRBD2 might be the D (6 bases). Trimming took off 9 bases at V and 4 bases at J, with 21 bases between the two ends. Germline V gene sequence: CDR1 SGHTS, CDR2 YDEGEE. The CDR3 spans 15 residues. CDR3 nucleotides: TGTGCCACCTCTAAAAGACTAGTAAGGCCAGATACGCAGTATTTT. This gives the protein CATSKRLVRPDTQYF.

The chain links TRBV5-1 to TRBJ1-1, with no clear D. The CDR3 consists of 14 residues. Germline V lookup: CDR1 SGHRS, CDR2 YFSETQ. The V gene lost 0 bases and the J gene lost 9 bases, with 15 bases spanning the gap. For the CDR3, the DNA is TGCGCCAGCAGCTTGGATGTAGCGCTGGTGCAAGCTTTCTTT. Translating it yields CASSLDVALVQAFF.

V is TRBV28 and J is TRBJ2-2; weak D call: TRBD1 (5 bases). CDR3 length: 17 residues. The V gene lost 2 bases and the J gene lost 1 base, with 14 bases spanning the gap. Per germline, CDR1 MDHEN and CDR2 SYDVKM. The CDR3 bases are TGTGCCAGCAGTTTACCAGGGATCTTCTTGAACACCGGGGAGCTGTTTTTT. Translating it yields CASSLPGIFLNTGELFF.

V and J are TRBV6-1 and TRBJ1-4, with D hard to call. V lost 3 bases, J lost 8 bases, and 13 bases lay in between. The CDR3 spans 14 residues. Germline CDR1 and CDR2: MNHNS and SASEGT. The CDR3 sequence: CASSEHSRGEKLFF. CDR3 in DNA: TGTGCCAGCAGTGAGCACTCCCGCGGGGAAAAACTGTTTTTT.

J is TRBJ2-2 and V is TRBV7-2; 13 nucleotides agree with TRBD2. Looked up from germline, CDR1 is SGHTA and CDR2 is FQGNSA. V was pared by 8 bases and J by 2 bases, with 2 bases of the junction left unmatched. CDR3 length: 15 amino acids. The CDR3 bases are TGTGCCAGCGGACTAGCGGGAGTTAACACCGGGGAGCTGTTTTTT. It translates to CASGLAGVNTGELFF.

V usage is TRBV28 and J usage is TRBJ1-5; 7 bases match TRBD1. This CDR3 has 14 residues. Per the germline V gene, CDR1 is MDHEN and CDR2 is SYDVKM. Trimming cost V 7 bases and J 10 bases; bases outside gene matches: 13. The CDR3 spells CASTVRTGWVPQHF. CDR3 bases: TGTGCCAGCACGGTGAGGACAGGCTGGGTCCCCCAGCATTTT.

This clone appeared a single time. The V gene is TRBV18, the J gene TRBJ1-4; D call uncertain. The V gene lost 4 bases and the J gene lost 1 base, with 10 bases spanning the gap. The germline CDR1 and CDR2 sequences are KGHSH and LQKENI. This CDR3 has 15 residues. CDR3: CASSRSSKTNEKLFF. CDR3 DNA sequence: TGTGCCAGCTCACGGTCAAGCAAAACTAATGAAAAACTGTTTTTT.

The chain joins TRBV7-3 to TRBJ2-2; D possibly corresponds to TRBD2 (6 bases). V was shortened by 1 base and J by 4 bases, with 16 bases between the two germline ends. Germline lookup yields CDR1 SGHTA and CDR2 FQGTGA. The CDR3 extends over 17 amino acids. This CDR3 reads CASSLNRVGGPTGELFF. The CDR3 DNA reads TGTGCCAGCAGCTTAAATCGGGTAGGAGGGCCCACCGGGGAGCTGTTTTTT.

Worth noting for this clone: This may arise from a read error, as a much more abundant clone is one base away. The chain is built from TRBV7-2 and TRBJ2-7; 9 bases map to TRBD2. The germline CDR1 and CDR2 sequences are SGHTA and FQGNSA. Losses at the gene ends were 1 base for V and 2 bases for J; bases not matched to a gene: 3. The CDR3 sequence is 15 residues long. The CDR3 region is CASSLEVAGAYEQYF. CDR3 sequence (DNA): TGTGCCAGCAGCTTAGAGGTAGCGGGAGCCTACGAGCAGTACTTC.

This clone has a single count. This rearrangement joins TRBV6-5 to TRBJ2-2; 7 nucleotides match TRBD2. From germline, CDR1 is MNHEY and CDR2 SVGAGI. The CDR3 runs to 14 residues. V was clipped by 11 bases and J by 1 base; unmatched bases: 7. As DNA, the CDR3 is TGTGCCCACCGGCGGGAGCGGAACACCGGGGAGCTGTTTTTT. This translates into CAHRRERNTGELFF.

The chain links TRBV29-1 to TRBJ1-2, with no clear D. The CDR3 runs to 13 residues. Trimming stripped 7 bases from V and 7 bases from J, with 19 bases between. Germline CDR1 and CDR2: SQVTM and ANQGSEA. The CDR3 DNA is TGCAGCGGGGTGGGTCAGGAAGGGAGTGGCTACACCTTC. This gives the protein CSGVGQEGSGYTF.